This T cell receptor (beta chain) was found in a study of siplizumab effects on memory and regulatory T cells. General study findings and limits: Memory T cells appeared less diverse than naive cells, which seemed to contribute substantially to alloresponse.

In regard to this clone: Its cognate antigen is unknown.

The germline V gene encodes CDR1 SGHRS and CDR2 YFSETQ. The CDR3 loop spans 20 amino acids. The junction had 11 bases not matched to a gene; V was cut back by 1 base and J by 3 bases. Profiling relied on immunoSEQ multiplex PCR, and the TCRdb table lists in-frame clones only, not all of them. The sample comprises 80,000 to 130,000 clones, 90% to 95% of which are singletons, and roughly 0.61% rests with the top ten. This receptor was taken from a human donor in good health. The sample consisted of Tregs sorted from blood. The chain couples TRBV5-1 to TRBJ2-3; 16 bases are a match to TRBD2. This chain's CDR3 is CASSLMGLAGGPMWTDTQYF. The CDR3 bases are TGCGCCAGCAGCTTGATGGGACTAGCGGGAGGGCCAATGTGGACAGATACGCAGTATTTT.